This TCR beta chain was captured in a study of Graves' ophthalmopathy and Graves' hyperthyroidism. Study results and caveats: In blood, most expanded thyroid clonotypes above 0.001 frequency were also detected.

V was cut by 5 bases and J by 0 bases, with 13 bases left in between. The germline CDR1 and CDR2 sequences are SEHNR and FQNEAQ (reference sequence). The CDR3 has 16 amino acids. Patients in the hyperthyroidism group, adults aged 18 to 65, were newly diagnosed, under 2 months' duration. This clonotype was counted ten times or more. Antigen specificity is unknown. RNA transcripts were the template, and TCR beta CDR3 regions were amplified from them. A first-round RT-PCR used HTBI primers, followed by a second-round multiplex PCR. TCRdb re-derived calls from the multiplex PCR reads in MiXCR, one entry per CDR3 protein. The sample lists some 1.1 million distinct CDR3 sequences; 35% to 40% were seen once.

The sequenced sample was peripheral blood or thyroid tissue (not recorded which). This receptor was obtained from an adult man with Graves' hyperthyroidism. V is TRBV7-9 and J is TRBJ1-4; D unclear. Written as DNA, the CDR3 is TGTGCCAGCAGCCACCGTAACGTGGCAACTAATGAAAAACTGTTTTTT. Its translation is CASSHRNVATNEKLFF.